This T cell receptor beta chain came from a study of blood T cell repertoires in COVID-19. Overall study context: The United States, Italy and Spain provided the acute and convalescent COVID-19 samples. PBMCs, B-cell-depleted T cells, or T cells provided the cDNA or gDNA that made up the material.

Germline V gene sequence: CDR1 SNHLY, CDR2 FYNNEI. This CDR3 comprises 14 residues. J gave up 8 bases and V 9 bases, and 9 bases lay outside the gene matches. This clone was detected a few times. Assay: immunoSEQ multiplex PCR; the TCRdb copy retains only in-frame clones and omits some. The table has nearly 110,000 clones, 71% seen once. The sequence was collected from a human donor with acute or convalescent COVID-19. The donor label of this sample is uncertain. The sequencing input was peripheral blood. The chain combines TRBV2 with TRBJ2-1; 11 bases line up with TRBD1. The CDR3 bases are TGTGCCAGTAGCCGGGACAGGGGGTTCCATGAGCAGTTCTTC. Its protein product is CASSRDRGFHEQFF.